Listed here are 23 T cell receptor beta chains from one sample, sequenced in a study of PD-1 blockade in classical Hodgkin lymphoma. All patients experienced relapse after autologous stem cell transplantation, and brentuximab vedotin exposure was variable. Clones were read by immunoSEQ multiplex PCR, and TCRdb kept only the in-frame ones, dropping some. The repertoire holds 14,000 to 15,000 clones, with around 82% as singletons. The sequenced sample was peripheral blood mononuclear cells (PBMCs), obtained before the second cycle of nivolumab. All receptors come from a human donor with classical Hodgkin lymphoma.

V usage is TRBV5-1 and J usage is TRBJ1-1, with 7 bases identical to TRBD1. With V trimmed by 2 bases and J by 4 bases, 8 bases remained unmatched. This CDR3 has 15 residues. Germline CDR1 reads SGHRS; CDR2 reads YFSETQ. The DNA of the CDR3 is TGCGCCAGCAGCTTCCACAGGGGCAAGATCACTGAAGCTTTCTTT. This codes for CASSFHRGKITEAFF.

The chain uses TRBV7-2 and TRBJ2-5, with D possibly TRBD2 on 5 matching bases. This CDR3 has 17 residues. Germline V lookup: CDR1 SGHTA, CDR2 FQGNSA. Trimming took 2 bases from V and 5 from J, leaving 21 bases between them. CDR3 sequence reads: CASSLRGPNPGWETQYF. The CDR3 DNA sequence: TGTGCCAGCAGCTTAAGAGGGCCGAACCCTGGGTGGGAGACCCAGTACTTC. The full variable domain, its missing parts supplied by reference TRBV7-2 and TRBJ2-5, is GAGVSQSPSNKVTEKGKDVELRCDPISGHTALYWYRQSLGQGLEFLIYFQGNSAPDKSGLPSDRFSAERTGGSVSTLTIQRTQQEDSAVYLCASSLRGPNPGWETQYFGPGTRLLVL.

The rearrangement links TRBV5-4 to TRBJ2-2; 9 bases align to TRBD2. CDR1 is SGHNT and CDR2 is YYREEE in the germline V gene (reference sequence). The CDR3 loop spans 18 amino acids. V shed 1 base, J shed 5 bases, and the junction held 12 bases outside the gene matches. CDR3 coding DNA: TGTGCCAGCAGCTTGCCTTGGCGGGGGGGAGGAAGGACCGGGGAGCTGTTTTTT. This codes for CASSLPWRGGGRTGELFF.

This rearrangement joins TRBV4-3 to TRBJ2-7, with TRBD1 identical over 11 bases. The CDR3 runs 16 residues. The trim removed 3 bases at V and 6 bases at J, leaving 10 bases unmatched. The germline gives CDR1 LGHNA, CDR2 YSLEER. CDR3: CASSHSPGQGGGEQYF. CDR3 nucleotide sequence: TGCGCCAGCAGCCATTCACCGGGACAGGGGGGAGGCGAGCAGTACTTC.

The chain recombines TRBV5-4 with TRBJ2-2; D not resolved. Per the germline V gene, CDR1 is SGHNT and CDR2 is YYREEE (reference sequence). Trimming took off 0 bases at V and 0 bases at J, with 9 bases between the two ends. This CDR3 spans 16 amino acids. For the CDR3, the DNA is TGTGCCAGCAGCTTGGCCAGACACGCGAACACCGGGGAGCTGTTTTTT. Translating it yields CASSLARHANTGELFF.

This chain links TRBV27 with TRBJ2-6; no clear D gene. The CDR3 has 13 residues. V lost 3 bases and J 0 bases, leaving 0 bases between the germline ends. CDR1 and CDR2 (germline): MNHEY, SMNVEV (reference sequence). CDR3 bases: TGTGCCAGCAGTTTCTCTGGGGCCAACGTCCTGACTTTC. It encodes CASSFSGANVLTF.

The sample holds a few counts of this clone. V is TRBV2 and J is TRBJ1-6; TRBD1 is a possible D gene (5 bases). This CDR3 spans 11 amino acids. The germline gives CDR1 SNHLY, CDR2 FYNNEI. Deletions cut 6 bases from V and 13 bases from J, with 10 bases between. CDR3 region: CASRGGFPLHF. In nucleotides, the CDR3 is TGTGCCAGCAGGGGGGGGTTCCCCCTCCACTTT. Drawing the rest from reference TRBV2 and TRBJ1-6, the complete variable domain is EPEVTQTPSHQVTQMGQEVILRCVPISNHLYFYWYRQILGQKVEFLVSFYNNEISEKSEIFDDQFSVERPDGSNFTLKIRSTKLEDSAMYFCASRGGFPLHFGNGTRLTVT.

This clone was recorded a few times. This chain uses TRBV7-6 with TRBJ2-3, with 8 bases matching TRBD2. The CDR3 consists of 13 residues. Germline CDR1 is SGHVS and CDR2 is FNYEAQ. The V and J ends lost 9 bases and 4 bases, in that order; junction bases with no gene match: 6. The CDR3 reads CASQRGNADTQYF. The DNA for the CDR3 is TGTGCCAGTCAGCGGGGGAACGCAGATACGCAGTATTTT.

The chain recombines TRBV18 with TRBJ2-7; D might be TRBD1 (5 bases). The CDR3 has 12 amino acids. The V end lost 5 bases, the J end lost 3 bases, and 8 bases lay between the germline ends. Per the germline V gene, CDR1 is KGHSH and CDR2 is LQKENI. The CDR3 sequence: CASSFDSYEQYF. In DNA form, the CDR3 reads TGTGCCAGCTCATTCGACAGCTACGAGCAGTACTTC.

The chain recombines TRBV19 with TRBJ2-5, with D perhaps TRBD1 or TRBD2 (5 bases each). The J call is doubtful: the DNA matches TRBJ2-7 better. The CDR3 length is 14 residues. Germline V gene data show CDR1 as LNHDA and CDR2 as SQIVND (reference sequence). CDR3 nucleotide sequence: TGTGCCAGTAGTATAGCGGGGCCAATCTACGAGCAGTACTTC. Encoded protein: CASSIAGPIYEQYF.

The V and J genes are TRBV5-1 and TRBJ2-1; TRBD2 aligns across 9 bases. Unmatched junction bases numbered 3, after V lost 2 bases and J lost 6 bases. The CDR3 covers 14 residues. CDR1 SGHRS and CDR2 YFSETQ come from the germline V gene. CDR3 loop: CASSFSGGTNEQFF. In DNA form, the CDR3 reads TGCGCCAGCAGCTTTAGCGGGGGAACCAATGAGCAGTTCTTC.

The chain carries TRBV6-5 and TRBJ1-6; perhaps TRBD1 as D (5 bases). Germline values: CDR1 MNHEY, CDR2 SVGAGI. The V gene lost 11 bases and the J gene lost 7 bases, with 18 bases spanning the gap. The CDR3 runs 14 residues. The CDR3 spells CASLRSGGNSPLHF. DNA for the CDR3: TGTGCCTCCCTTAGGTCGGGGGGGAATTCACCCCTCCACTTT.

This clone was counted a single time. CDR3 in DNA: TGTGCCAGCAGTGAGCAGGGGGCCCCTTACAATGAGCAGTTCTTC. Its protein is CASSEQGAPYNEQFF. The V call is TRBV2, the J call TRBJ2-1; 8 bases agree with TRBD1. The CDR3 runs 15 residues. Germline assignment: CDR1 SNHLY and CDR2 FYNNEI. J was trimmed by 4 bases and V by 3 bases; bases with no gene match: 5.

V gene TRBV5-4 combines with J gene TRBJ2-3; 8 nucleotides match TRBD2. V shed 0 bases, J shed 1 base, and the junction held 4 bases outside the gene matches. The CDR3 extends over 16 amino acids. The germline V gene encodes CDR1 SGHNT and CDR2 YYREEE (reference sequence). The CDR3 nucleotides are TGTGCCAGCAGCTTGGAATTAGCGGGGCGCACAGATACGCAGTATTTT. Protein product: CASSLELAGRTDTQYF. Combining the CDR3 with reference TRBV5-4 and TRBJ2-3 gives the whole variable domain ETGVTQSPTHLIKTRGQQVTLRCSSQSGHNTVSWYQQALGQGPQFIFQYYREEENGRGNFPPRFSGLQFPNYSSELNVNALELDDSALYLCASSLELAGRTDTQYFGPGTRLTVL.

The V call is TRBV4-1, the J call TRBJ2-7; possibly TRBD1 for D (5 bases). The V end lost 1 base, the J end lost 0 bases, and 19 bases lay between the germline ends. CDR3 length: 18 residues. Germline V gene lookup returns CDR1 MGHRA and CDR2 YSYEKL. The CDR3 loop reads CASSQGFSQETFSYEQYF. CDR3 nucleotides: TGCGCCAGCAGCCAAGGATTTTCACAGGAGACTTTCTCCTACGAGCAGTACTTC.

The rearrangement uses TRBV2 and TRBJ2-2; the match to TRBD1 covers 10 bases. From germline, CDR1 is SNHLY and CDR2 FYNNEI. V lost 5 bases to trimming and J lost 6 bases; unmatched junction nucleotides: 6. The CDR3 has 15 amino acids. The CDR3 sequence: CASSRTGGMAGELFF. CDR3 nucleotide sequence: TGTGCCAGCAGTCGGACAGGGGGTATGGCCGGGGAGCTGTTTTTT.

The chain uses TRBV6-6 and TRBJ1-2; D is perhaps TRBD1 (6 bases). The CDR3 is 14 residues long. Trimming removed 2 bases at V and 4 bases at J, with 11 bases between. CDR1 and CDR2 from the germline V gene are MNHNY and SVGAGI (reference sequence). In DNA, the CDR3 is TGTGCCAGCAGTTACCAGGGAGGGGGCTATGGCTACACCTTC. Protein sequence: CASSYQGGGYGYTF.

This clone occurred once. The genes are TRBV4-1 and TRBJ2-7; possibly TRBD2 for D (5 bases). Trimming removed 0 bases at V and 1 base at J, with 10 bases between. This CDR3 comprises 15 residues. Germline loops: CDR1 MGHRA, CDR2 YSYEKL. CDR3 in DNA: TGCGCCAGCAGCCAAGATGAGGGATTGTCCTACGAGCAGTACTTC. Translation gives CASSQDEGLSYEQYF.

This clone was counted a single time. The chain carries TRBV28 and TRBJ1-1; 7 bases line up with TRBD1. CDR1 MDHEN and CDR2 SYDVKM come from the germline V gene. CDR3 length equals 13 residues. Trimming took 10 bases from V and 5 from J; bases not matched to a gene: 10. The CDR3 region is CATLTGLRTEAFF. The CDR3 coding sequence is TGTGCCACATTGACAGGGCTAAGAACTGAAGCTTTCTTT.

The V call is TRBV7-2, the J call TRBJ2-7; TRBD1 matches 9 bases. Germline V gives CDR1 SGHTA, CDR2 FQGNSA. The CDR3 is made up of 14 amino acids. V shed 5 bases, J shed 5 bases, and the junction held 7 bases outside the gene matches. CDR3: CASSPDRGLDEQYF. DNA of the CDR3: TGTGCCAGCAGCCCGGACAGGGGTTTAGACGAGCAGTACTTC.

The genes are TRBV27 and TRBJ2-7, with 7 bases aligning to TRBD1. The V gene's germline CDR1 is MNHEY and CDR2 SMNVEV (reference sequence). The V and J ends lost 2 bases and 2 bases, in that order; junction bases with no gene match: 6. The CDR3 contains 15 residues. The CDR3 reads CASSLRGGITYEQYF. Written as DNA, the CDR3 is TGTGCCAGCAGTTTAAGAGGGGGCATAACCTACGAGCAGTACTTC.

The V and J genes are TRBV19 and TRBJ2-2; tentatively, D is TRBD1 (5 bases). With 3 bases removed from V and 3 bases from J, the gap between germline ends came to 11 bases. From germline, CDR1 is LNHDA and CDR2 SQIVND (reference sequence). The CDR3 is 15 amino acids. The CDR3 reads CASSIFGQYTGELFF. CDR3 in DNA: TGTGCCAGTAGTATTTTCGGACAATACACCGGGGAGCTGTTTTTT.

This chain joins TRBV5-1 and TRBJ1-6; no firm D call. CDR1 and CDR2 from the germline V gene are SGHRS and YFSETQ. The CDR3 runs to 15 residues. V was shortened by 0 bases and J by 7 bases, with 11 bases between the two germline ends. The CDR3 is CASSLGQYTNSPLHF. The CDR3 DNA is TGCGCCAGCAGCTTGGGGCAGTATACCAATTCACCCCTCCACTTT.